The 6 T cell receptor beta chains listed next were all sequenced from one sample in a study of T cell responses to AZD1222 COVID-19 vaccine. TCRdb's table, derived via immunoSEQ multiplex PCR, lists solely in-frame clones and lacks some. The sample carries 140,000 or so clones, 91% recorded once. This specimen was peripheral blood, taken 28 days after the second dose of the MenACWY control vaccine. These receptors came from an adult who received the MenACWY meningococcal vaccine as a control.

J is TRBJ1-1 and V is TRBV29-1; D gene unclear. The V and J ends lost 2 bases and 0 bases respectively, with 10 bases between them. Germline assignment: CDR1 SQVTM and CDR2 ANQGSEA. The CDR3 consists of 14 residues. The CDR3 sequence: CSVESPTVNTEAFF. CDR3 bases: TGCAGCGTTGAAAGCCCAACTGTGAACACTGAAGCTTTCTTT. Based on the CDR3 plus reference TRBV29-1 and TRBJ1-1, the full variable domain is SAVISQKPSRDICQRGTSLTIQCQVDSQVTMMFWYRQQPGQSLTLIATANQGSEATYESGFVIDKFPISRPNLTFSTLTVSNMSPEDSSIYLCSVESPTVNTEAFFGQGTRLTVV.

The V gene is TRBV6-5, the J gene TRBJ2-7; 11 bases map to TRBD1. V dropped 4 bases and J dropped 1; count of bases not matched to a gene: 0. Germline V gene sequence: CDR1 MNHEY, CDR2 SVGAGI. The CDR3 has 14 residues. CDR3 in amino acids: CASSWDRGSYEQYF. CDR3 in DNA: TGTGCCAGCAGTTGGGACAGGGGGTCCTACGAGCAGTACTTC.

This chain's CDR3 is CASSLGQSGNTIYF. CDR3 coding DNA: TGCGCCAGCAGCTTGGGACAGTCTGGAAACACCATATATTTT. This chain links TRBV5-1 with TRBJ1-3, with D possibly matching TRBD1 (5 bases). The CDR3 length is 14 residues. V lost 0 bases, J lost 1 base, and 5 bases lay in between. The germline V gene encodes CDR1 SGHRS and CDR2 YFSETQ. Complete variable domain (other parts from reference TRBV5-1 and TRBJ1-3): KAGVTQTPRYLIKTRGQQVTLSCSPISGHRSVSWYQQTPGQGLQFLFEYFSETQRNKGNFPGRFSGRQFSNSRSEMNVSTLELGDSALYLCASSLGQSGNTIYFGEGSWLTVV.

This clone has at least ten counts. The V call is TRBV3-1 (or the pseudogene TRBV3-2), the J call TRBJ1-6, with TRBD1 matching over 7 bases. The V gene's germline CDR1 is LGHDT and CDR2 YNNKEL (reference sequence). The trim removed 2 bases at V and 9 bases at J, leaving 4 bases unmatched. The CDR3 is made up of 14 amino acids. The CDR3 region has the DNA TGTGCCAGCAGCCAAACAGGGGATGGTTCACCCCTCCACTTT. Encoded protein: CASSQTGDGSPLHF.

The chain joins TRBV7-2 to TRBJ2-7; the D is unclear. Trimming cost V 1 base and J 2 bases, with 6 bases left between them. The CDR3 is 13 residues long. Germline CDR1 reads SGHTA; CDR2 reads FQGNSA. CDR3 residues: CASSLGQPYEQYF. The CDR3 nucleotides read TGTGCCAGCAGCTTAGGGCAGCCCTACGAGCAGTACTTC. Variable domain in full (rest from reference TRBV7-2 and TRBJ2-7): GAGVSQSPSNKVTEKGKDVELRCDPISGHTALYWYRQSLGQGLEFLIYFQGNSAPDKSGLPSDRFSAERTGGSVSTLTIQRTQQEDSAVYLCASSLGQPYEQYFGPGTRLTVT.

The chain is built from TRBV5-4 and TRBJ2-7; TRBD1 aligns across 7 bases. CDR1 and CDR2 from the germline V gene are SGHNT and YYREEE (reference sequence). The CDR3 totals 14 residues. The ends lost 4 bases at V and 0 bases at J; junction bases unmatched: 4. The CDR3 region is CASSTGTASYEQYF. As DNA, the CDR3 is TGTGCCAGCAGCACCGGGACAGCCTCCTACGAGCAGTACTTC.